A selection of T cell receptor beta chains follows, all from one sample in a study of early T cells in non-severe SARS-CoV-2 infection. TCRdb ran MiXCR on the 5' RACE reads and lists one entry per CDR3 protein. The table lists 37,000 or so distinct CDR3 sequences, approximately 4.8% of them singletons. Input material: whole blood. The receptors shown here come from an adult who was a healthcare worker with PCR-confirmed SARS-CoV-2 infection or an uninfected control (not recorded which). CDR3s include the opening cysteine and the closing phenylalanine or tryptophan. The D gene is left open where the match is weak. Clone size appears in some rows only: once, few, many, or a class for an expanded clone.

clone_size,v_call,j_call,d_call,cdr3_nt,cdr3_aa
NA,TRBV7-2,TRBJ1-2,TRBD1,TGTGCCAGCAGCTCACAACGGGACAGGGGGATCTATGGCTACACCTTC,CASSSQRDRGIYGYTF
many,TRBV7-2,TRBJ2-3,NA,TGTGCCAGCAGGCGTGGGGGGGGCTCGAGGGCAGATACGCAGTATTTT,CASRRGGGSRADTQYF
NA,TRBV18,TRBJ1-5,NA,TGTGCCAGCTCACCAGGGGGCGGCGGCAATCAGCCCCAGCATTTT,CASSPGGGGNQPQHF
many,TRBV9,TRBJ2-3,TRBD2,TGTGCCAGCAGCTTTGGACTAGCGGGGGGGAGCACAGATACGCAGTATTTT,CASSFGLAGGSTDTQYF
few,TRBV29-1,TRBJ2-1,TRBD1,TGCAGCGTTGAAGACTGGACAGGGGGCCGGTACAATGAGCAGTTCTTC,CSVEDWTGGRYNEQFF
few,TRBV4-3,TRBJ2-7,TRBD2,TGCGCCAGCAGCCAAGGCCGTGCTAGCGGGGGCTACGAGCAGTACTTC,CASSQGRASGGYEQYF
few,TRBV20-1,TRBJ2-6,NA,TGCAGTGCTAGAGATATACGGGATGGGGCCAACGTCCTGACTTTC,CSARDIRDGANVLTF
large,TRBV27,TRBJ2-1,TRBD2,TGTGCCAGCAGTCCCCGGACTAGCGGGAGTGGCGATGAGCAGTTCTTC,CASSPRTSGSGDEQFF
NA,TRBV3-1,TRBJ2-7,NA,TGTGCCAGCAGCCAAGGGGCAGGTTCTCACGACGAGCAGTACTTC,CASSQGAGSHDEQYF
medium-sized,TRBV9,TRBJ2-3,NA,TGTGCCAGCAGCGTAGCGGACTGGGATACGCAGTATTTT,CASSVADWDTQYF
many,TRBV19,TRBJ2-7,TRBD2,TGTGCCAGTAGTATAACTAGCGGCTACGAGCAGTACTTC,CASSITSGYEQYF
NA,TRBV18,TRBJ2-2,NA,TGTGCCAGCTCACCTCTAACTATGAACACCGGGGAGCTGTTTTTT,CASSPLTMNTGELFF
many,TRBV19,TRBJ2-1,NA,TGTGCCAGTAGCGATCTAGCGCCCGTGGCCTACAATGAGCAGTTCTTC,CASSDLAPVAYNEQFF
many,TRBV6-6,TRBJ2-3,NA,TGTGCCAGCAGCCCAGGGTCAGATACGCAGTATTTT,CASSPGSDTQYF
NA,TRBV5-1,TRBJ1-1,NA,TGCGCCAGCAGCGGGACCGGACTGATGAACACTGAAGCTTTCTTT,CASSGTGLMNTEAFF
many,TRBV12-3/TRBV12-4,TRBJ2-1,TRBD2,TGTGCCAGCAGTTTAGGCGGGAGGGTACATTTTGAGCAGTTCTTC,CASSLGGRVHFEQFF
NA,TRBV6-2/TRBV6-3,TRBJ2-3,NA,TGTGCCAGCAGTTACCCGGGTGCCACCTTCACAGATACGCAGTATTTT,CASSYPGATFTDTQYF
NA,TRBV7-9,TRBJ2-1,NA,TGTGCCAGCAGCTTAGGGGTTGAGCAGTTCTTC,CASSLGVEQFF
few,TRBV5-6,TRBJ1-4,NA,TGTGCCAGCAGCTTGATCGCTGGGGGCCCGGCTAATGAAAAACTGTTTTTT,CASSLIAGGPANEKLFF
many,TRBV7-6,TRBJ2-2,NA,TGTGCCAGCAGCTTAAGGTTAAGAAACACCGGGGAGCTGTTTTTT,CASSLRLRNTGELFF
many,TRBV10-3,TRBJ2-7,NA,TGTGCCATCAGCCATACCCTCTACGAGCAGTACTTC,CAISHTLYEQYF
many,TRBV5-1,TRBJ2-3,TRBD1,TGCGCCAGCTCGACAGGGGTTTATGTAGATACGCAGTATTTT,CASSTGVYVDTQYF
many,TRBV3-1,TRBJ2-3,TRBD2,TGTGCCAGCAGCACACTCGGGACTAGCGGAAGCACAGATACGCAGTATTTT,CASSTLGTSGSTDTQYF
few,TRBV7-2,TRBJ2-2,NA,TGTGCCAGCAGCTTAAATGGGGTCGCCGGGGAGCTGTTTTTT,CASSLNGVAGELFF
many,TRBV7-2,TRBJ1-1,TRBD1,TGTGCCAGCAGGGGAACAGGGGGGACTGAAGCTTTCTTT,CASRGTGGTEAFF
NA,TRBV10-3,TRBJ2-1,TRBD2,TGTGCCACCCTGCGAAATAGCGGGAGTGTCTCCTACAATGAGCAGTTCTTC,CATLRNSGSVSYNEQFF
many,TRBV28,TRBJ2-6,NA,TGTGCCAGCAGTTTATTTATTTTAGGGTCCTCTGGGGCCAACGTCCTGACTTTC,CASSLFILGSSGANVLTF
few,TRBV2,TRBJ2-7,NA,TGTGCCAGCAGTGAAGAGGTCCGCGGGCCACCCTCCTTC,CASSEEVRGPPSF
many,TRBV28,TRBJ2-1,TRBD2,TGTGCCAGCAGTTTCACGGGAGGAGGGCACAATGAGCAGTTCTTC,CASSFTGGGHNEQFF
NA,TRBV30,TRBJ2-7,TRBD2,TGTGCCTGGAGACTAGCGGGGGCCCTCTACGAGCAGTACTTC,CAWRLAGALYEQYF
many,TRBV2,TRBJ2-6,NA,TGTGCCAGCAAGGGCCGACTTCGGGGGCTGATTCTCCCGGGGGCCTCTGGGGCCAACGTCCTGACTTTC,CASKGRLRGLILPGASGANVLTF
many,TRBV3-1,TRBJ2-5,NA,TGTGCCAGCAGCCAGACTAGGTTGGAGACCCAGTACTTC,CASSQTRLETQYF
NA,TRBV2,TRBJ2-5,TRBD2,TGTGCCAGCAGTCGGCTAGCGGGAGCCGAGACCCAGTACTTC,CASSRLAGAETQYF
many,TRBV7-8,TRBJ2-1,TRBD2,TGTGCCAGCAGCTTAGTACCAGCGGGGGGATCCTACAATGAGCAGTTCTTC,CASSLVPAGGSYNEQFF
many,TRBV18,TRBJ2-3,TRBD1,TGTGCCAGCTCGGCGGGACAGGGGCGCACAGATACGCAGTATTTT,CASSAGQGRTDTQYF
NA,TRBV20-1,TRBJ2-1,NA,TGCAGTGCTAGGGGCGGGATGCCCTACAATGAGCAGTTCTTC,CSARGGMPYNEQFF
few,TRBV15,TRBJ2-7,NA,TGTGCCACCAGCAGAGATGGACAGAAAGAGCAGTACTTC,CATSRDGQKEQYF
many,TRBV12-3/TRBV12-4,TRBJ1-1,NA,TGTGCCAGCAGTTTTGGGGAGACTGAAGCTTTCTTT,CASSFGETEAFF
many,TRBV18,TRBJ2-2,NA,TGTGCCAGCTCACCACCGAATCCGAACACCGGGGAGCTGTTTTTT,CASSPPNPNTGELFF
many,TRBV20-1,TRBJ2-7,TRBD1,TGCAGTGCTCCCAGGACAGGCCTGGAGGAGCAGTACTTC,CSAPRTGLEEQYF